Described below is a single T cell receptor (beta chain) sequence and its context. The sample originates from a study of T cell responses to AZD1222 COVID-19 vaccine. Sequencing was performed with immunoSEQ multiplex PCR; in TCRdb, only in-frame clones are kept and a portion is missing. Of 140,000 to 150,000 clones in the sample, about nine tenths were seen once. J was trimmed by 2 bases and V by 6 bases; bases with no gene match: 15. This CDR3 is 17 amino acids long. Germline CDR1 reads LNHDA; CDR2 reads SQIVND (reference sequence). The gene calls are TRBV19 and TRBJ2-7; 8 bases are shared with TRBD2. This sequence was found in an adult who received the AZD1222 COVID-19 vaccine. The sequencing here drew on peripheral blood, taken 28 days after the second AZD1222 dose. CDR3 bases: TGTGCCAGTAGCCGAACCACCGGCCGGGGGGGAGCCTACGAGCAGTACTTC. The encoded protein is CASSRTTGRGGAYEQYF.